A single T cell receptor (beta chain) is shown here with its context. What this receptor recognizes is not known. Per-base qualities were not stored, and no clone one base away is much larger. The data are from a study of T-cell memory formation after mild COVID-19 (dated by TCRdb to 2020 to 2022). Concerning the study at large: Most TCR sequence clusters were specific to one of the two donors. In a couple of donors, T-cell clones that expanded and contracted after mild COVID-19 were followed by sequencing TCRalpha and TCRbeta repertoires longitudinally. Two young, previously healthy adult volunteers, one female and one male, were included in the cohort.

V and J are truncated by 0 bases and 0 bases respectively, leaving an intervening sequence of 12 bases. Based on the germline V gene, the CDR1 and CDR2 sequences are MGHRA and YSYEKL. The CDR3, from cysteine to phenylalanine, totals 17 residues. The CDR3 DNA has 51 bases and is translated from base 1. Sequencer: Illumina NovaSeq 6000. TCRalpha and TCRbeta cDNA libraries were built by 5'RACE with constant-segment primers, adding sample barcodes and unique molecular identifiers. Trizol reagent was used to extract RNA from every sample. Amplification of the libraries took two PCR steps, and the second step added a second sample barcode plus Illumina TruSeq adapters. The libraries were sequenced on an Illumina NovaSeq using 2 x 150 bp paired-end reads. For the original study's pipeline: Demultiplexing of reads and collapsing into UMI-guided consensus sequences were performed with migec v1.2.7. Using mixcr v2.1.11, UMI consensuses were aligned to TRA and TRB V and J templates and then assembled into clonotypes. A clonotype was counted as expanded or contracted only when both edgeR and NoisET called the clonotype significant, with the noise models trained on biological replicates. For edgeR calls, a false discovery rate-adjusted p below 0.01 and a log2 fold-change threshold of 1 were applied. As an exploratory analysis of dynamics, max-normalized trajectories of the 1000 most abundant clonotypes were examined by PCA with hierarchical clustering. Separately sequenced CD4+ and CD8+ repertoires were used to assign a CD4 or CD8 phenotype to each responding clone. TCRdb reworked the public reads: Q25 trimming with fastp, MiXCR clone assembly, productive beta chains retained. Each CDR3 protein appears once, grouped with its most common genes and DNA. The V and J calls, along with clone size, are taken from TCRdb and not from the paper's own processing. The sample contains about 140,000 distinct CDR3 sequences, approximately 5.7% of them found a single time. The top ten constitute about 2.1% of the sample.

Study-level results and caveats: Contracting CD4+ clones were found mainly in CM and EM memory subsets, while CD8+ clones were enriched in EMRA. Clones that contracted from day 15 to 85 showed balanced CD4/CD8 phenotypes, whereas a second wave of clones that expanded from day 15 to 37 leaned towards CD4+. Only two mild cases were covered in the study, and larger cohorts including severe cases with pre-infection samples were considered necessary. Some responding clones were detected in pre-infection memory, which suggested that pre-existing cross-reactive memory T cells had joined the SARS-CoV-2 response. SARS-CoV-2 specificity was not confirmed for the second-wave clones peaking on day 37.

Ficoll-Paque density gradient centrifugation was the method used to isolate PBMCs. The TCR sequence derives from an adult woman who had mild COVID-19 (a few samples of this study predate the infection). The sample titles of this study are shuffled in the database, so cell type and time point are left out; the donor was told from shared clones. Here the chain combines TRBV4-1 and TRBJ1-3; TRBD1 is possibly the D segment (5 matching bases). Sequencing used PBMCs or a T cell subset sorted from them (not recorded which). The CDR3 loop reads CASSQDTDRNSGNTIYF. In nucleotides, the sequence is TGCGCCAGCAGCCAAGATACAGACAGAAACTCTGGAAACACCATATATTTT.